This paragraph reports one T cell receptor (beta chain). The data belong to a study of T-cell memory formation after mild COVID-19. TCRdb reanalysed the 5' RACE reads using MiXCR and keeps one entry per CDR3 protein. The sample yields fewer than 700,000 distinct CDR3 sequences, approximately 18% seen once. The CDR3 runs to 14 residues. Germline V lookup: CDR1 DFQATT, CDR2 SNEGSKA (reference sequence). Trimming cost V 6 bases and J 3 bases; bases outside gene matches: 8. Material for sequencing was PBMCs or a T cell subset sorted from them (not recorded which). The J gene is TRBJ2-1, the V gene TRBV20-1, with 7 positions matching TRBD2. The receptor comes from an adult woman who had mild COVID-19 (a few samples of this study predate the infection). Cell type and time point are not known. CDR3 in DNA: TGCAGTGCGACCAGCGGGGCGGGCTACAATGAGCAGTTCTTC. This encodes CSATSGAGYNEQFF.